This TCR beta chain was documented in a study of blood T cell repertoires in COVID-19. As for the study in general: Acute-phase and convalescent COVID-19 samples originated in the United States, Italy and Spain. In each case, the material was cDNA or gDNA derived from T cells, B-cell-depleted T cells, or PBMCs.

Original handling: Reference gene primer amplification in the assay estimated nucleated cell counts. Repertoires were generated with immunoSEQ multiplex PCR, while TCRdb's copy carries only in-frame clones and drops some. V and J calls and clone size follow that table, whereas D and trimming were derived from the DNA. The sample records some 290,000 clones, 87% being singletons. The CDR3 is 17 amino acids. V was trimmed by 5 bases and J by 0 bases, leaving 19 bases between them. Germline CDR1 reads SGHNT; CDR2 reads YYREEE (reference sequence). The TCR sequence derives from a woman aged 45-65 years who had recovered from COVID-19. V and J are TRBV5-4 and TRBJ2-3; the D gene is possibly TRBD1 (6 bases). Sequencing was done on a sample of peripheral blood. The CDR3 bases are TGTGCCAGCAGTAGACCACAGGGCCGCGGGAGCACAGATACGCAGTATTTT. Protein: CASSRPQGRGSTDTQYF. The complete variable domain, with remaining parts taken from reference TRBV5-4 and TRBJ2-3, reads ETGVTQSPTHLIKTRGQQVTLRCSSQSGHNTVSWYQQALGQGPQFIFQYYREEENGRGNFPPRFSGLQFPNYSSELNVNALELDDSALYLCASSRPQGRGSTDTQYFGPGTRLTVL.